This TCR beta chain originates from a study of T cells in Graves' hyperthyroidism and ophthalmopathy. Study-level results: Appearing also in blood were most of the thyroid clonotypes expanded above 0.001.

Note on this clonotype: Its antigen remains unidentified.

V lost 4 bases, J lost 2 bases, and 15 bases lay in between. Germline values: CDR1 SQVTM, CDR2 ANQGSEA. The CDR3 is 14 residues long. Regions amplified from RNA transcripts were the TCR beta CDR3 regions. First-round RT-PCR with HTBI primers amplified the TCR CDR3 region. Each CDR3 protein gets one entry after TCRdb re-called the multiplex PCR reads with MiXCR. The sample yields more than 500,000 distinct CDR3 sequences, about 16% seen once. The study included ophthalmopathy patients with Clinical Activity Score at least 3, NOSPECS grade at least 4 and duration under 3 months. Uncontrolled infection, other autoimmune disease, pregnancy or lactation barred patients from enrollment. 10 ml of fresh peripheral blood supplied the PBMCs.

The source is a woman in her 30s with Graves' ophthalmopathy. V usage is TRBV29-1 and J usage is TRBJ2-7; unclear D gene. Sequences were obtained from blood. The CDR3 spells CSVVLGVRPYEQYF. DNA for the CDR3: TGCAGCGTTGTCCTCGGCGTTAGACCCTACGAGCAGTACTTC.